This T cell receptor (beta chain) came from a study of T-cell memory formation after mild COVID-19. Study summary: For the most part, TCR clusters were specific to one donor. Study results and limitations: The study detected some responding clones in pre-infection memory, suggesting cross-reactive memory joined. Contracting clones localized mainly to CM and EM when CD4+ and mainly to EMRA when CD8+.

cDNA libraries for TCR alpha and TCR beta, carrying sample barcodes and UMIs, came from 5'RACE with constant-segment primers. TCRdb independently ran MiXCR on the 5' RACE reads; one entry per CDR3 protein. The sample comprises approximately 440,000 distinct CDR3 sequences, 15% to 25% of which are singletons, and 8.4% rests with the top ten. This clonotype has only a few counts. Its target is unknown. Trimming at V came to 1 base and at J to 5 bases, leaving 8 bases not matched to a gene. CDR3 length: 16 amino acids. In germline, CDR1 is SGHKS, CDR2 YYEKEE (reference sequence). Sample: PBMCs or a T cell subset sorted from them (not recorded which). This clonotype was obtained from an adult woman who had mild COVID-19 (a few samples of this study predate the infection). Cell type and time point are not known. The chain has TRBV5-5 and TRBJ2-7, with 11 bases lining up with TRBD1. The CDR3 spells CASSLSRDRGEDEQYF. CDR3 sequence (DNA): TGTGCCAGCAGCTTGTCTAGGGACAGGGGGGAGGACGAGCAGTACTTC.